These 30 T cell receptor beta chains share one sample of origin, sequenced in a study of graft-versus-host responses after intestinal transplantation. The antigens of these receptors remain unknown. TCRdb's table, derived via immunoSEQ multiplex PCR, lists solely in-frame clones and lacks some. The sample shows about 120,000 clones, 85% to 95% of them seen only once. Sample: unstimulated CD8+ T cells sorted from spleen or lymph node cells, taken before intestinal transplant. The receptors here all came from a human donor who received an intestinal transplant.

The chain carries TRBV4-1 and TRBJ1-5; possible D gene TRBD1, 6 bases. V lost 1 base and J lost 3, with 16 bases in between. The CDR3 runs to 17 residues. Germline V gene sequence: CDR1 MGHRA, CDR2 YSYEKL. CDR3 amino acids: CASSQGPEQGLNQPQHF. For the CDR3, the DNA is TGCGCCAGCAGCCAAGGACCAGAACAGGGCCTCAATCAGCCCCAGCATTTT.

CDR3 sequence (DNA): TGTGCCAGCAGCCCTAGTCGGCAGGGAGGCTACGAGCAGTACTTC. Its protein is CASSPSRQGGYEQYF. The gene calls are TRBV7-9 and TRBJ2-7, with TRBD2 as a possible D gene (6 bases). This CDR3 comprises 15 residues. Germline V gives CDR1 SEHNR, CDR2 FQNEAQ (reference sequence). V shed 5 bases and J shed 3 bases, with 17 bases lying between them.

This clone was observed a single time. The rearrangement links TRBV7-3 to TRBJ1-5; the D is unclear. V was cut by 2 bases and J by 6 bases, with 8 bases left in between. Per germline, CDR1 SGHTA and CDR2 FQGTGA. The CDR3 is 13 residues long. The DNA of the CDR3 is TGTGCCAGCAGCTTAGGTATAGGTCAGCCCCAGCATTTT. It translates to CASSLGIGQPQHF.

The chain uses TRBV9 and TRBJ2-7, with 12 nucleotides matching TRBD2. Germline V CDR1 and CDR2: SGDLS, YYNGEE. With 4 bases clipped from V and 3 bases from J, the junction kept 5 bases outside the gene matches. The CDR3 length is 15 residues. This CDR3 reads CASSLLAGGSYEQYF. The CDR3 DNA sequence: TGTGCCAGCAGCTTACTAGCGGGAGGAAGCTACGAGCAGTACTTC.

The chain uses TRBV2 and TRBJ1-6, with D possibly being TRBD1 (6 bases). Per germline, CDR1 SNHLY and CDR2 FYNNEI. Trimming took 8 bases from V and 6 from J, leaving 14 bases between them. The CDR3 is 14 amino acids. The CDR3 bases are TGTGCCAGCCGCTGGGAGGACAGTAATTCACCCCTCCACTTT. This encodes CASRWEDSNSPLHF.

The V gene is TRBV19, the J gene TRBJ2-3; D may be TRBD1 (6 bases). The ends were cut back, 4 bases at V and 2 bases at J, with 10 bases in the middle. Germline CDR1 and CDR2: LNHDA and SQIVND (reference sequence). The CDR3 spans 14 residues. The CDR3 sequence is CASSNGQITDTQYF. In nucleotides, the CDR3 is TGTGCCAGTAGTAACGGACAGATCACAGATACGCAGTATTTT.

The CDR3 sequence: CASAMNRGRTGELFF. The CDR3, as DNA: TGTGCCAGCGCTATGAACAGGGGGCGCACCGGGGAGCTGTTTTTT. The chain has TRBV28 and TRBJ2-2; the match to TRBD1 covers 9 bases. V trimming: 8 bases; J trimming: 4 bases; junction bases outside the gene matches: 8. The germline gives CDR1 MDHEN, CDR2 SYDVKM. The CDR3 contains 15 residues.

The genes are TRBV7-9 and TRBJ2-1; D possibly uses TRBD1 or TRBD2 (5 bases each). CDR1 is SEHNR and CDR2 is FQNEAQ in the germline V gene (reference sequence). This CDR3 spans 14 amino acids. Trimming left V 4 bases short and J 8 bases short, with 15 bases between. The CDR3 protein is CASSSWGRDDEQFF. The CDR3 coding sequence is TGTGCCAGCAGCTCCTGGGGTAGGGACGATGAGCAGTTCTTC. Using reference TRBV7-9 and TRBJ2-1 for the parts outside the CDR3, the full variable domain is DTGVSQNPRHKITKRGQNVTFRCDPISEHNRLYWYRQTLGQGPEFLTYFQNEAQLEKSRLLSDRFSAERPKGSFSTLEIQRTEQGDSAMYLCASSSWGRDDEQFFGPGTRLTVL.

CDR3 protein: CASSLVGGGAFF. The CDR3 DNA reads TGTGCCAGCAGCTTAGTGGGGGGCGGGGCTTTCTTT. This sequence joins TRBV7-2 and TRBJ1-1, with D perhaps matching TRBD1 (6 bases). Germline V gives CDR1 SGHTA, CDR2 FQGNSA. V lost 1 base, J lost 11 bases, and 11 bases lay in between. The CDR3 sequence is 12 residues long.

J is TRBJ1-3 and V is TRBV27; D ambiguous. Germline assignment: CDR1 MNHEY and CDR2 SMNVEV (reference sequence). Trimming stripped 0 bases from V and 4 bases from J, with 10 bases between. The CDR3 runs to 15 residues. The CDR3 DNA is TGTGCCAGCAGTTTATCAGGACCAATGGGAAACACCATATATTTT. It translates to CASSLSGPMGNTIYF.

This clone has a single count. The chain couples TRBV7-3 to TRBJ2-6, with D possibly being TRBD1 (6 bases). The germline V gene encodes CDR1 SGHTA and CDR2 FQGTGA. V lost 1 base and J 2 bases, leaving 15 bases between the germline ends. The CDR3 runs to 18 residues. The CDR3 DNA is TGTGCCAGCAGCTTAAGTCGGACAGACTTTACTGGGGCCAACGTCCTGACTTTC. This translates into CASSLSRTDFTGANVLTF.

The chain is built from TRBV19 and TRBJ2-1; 8 bases agree with TRBD2. Germline CDR1 LNHDA, CDR2 SQIVND (reference sequence). J gave up 3 bases and V 6 bases, and 7 bases lay outside the gene matches. The CDR3 loop spans 15 amino acids. CDR3 nucleotide sequence: TGTGCCAGTAGCATACTAGCGGATGGCTACAATGAGCAGTTCTTC. This gives the protein CASSILADGYNEQFF.

The chain has TRBV13 and TRBJ2-7, with TRBD2 matching over 8 bases. V gave up 0 bases and J gave up 0 bases; unmatched junction bases: 4. Germline CDR1 reads PRHDT; CDR2 reads FYEKMQ (reference sequence). CDR3 length: 16 residues. CDR3 region: CASSLGLAASSYEQYF. DNA for the CDR3: TGTGCCAGCAGCTTAGGACTAGCGGCGAGCTCCTACGAGCAGTACTTC.

The chain has TRBV28 and TRBJ1-2; TRBD1 might be the D (6 bases). The germline V and J ends were trimmed by 5 bases and 2 bases, with 12 bases remaining between them. Germline CDR1 is MDHEN and CDR2 is SYDVKM. The CDR3 has 14 residues. The CDR3 spells CASSPWTANYGYTF. CDR3 DNA sequence: TGTGCCAGCAGTCCCTGGACAGCCAACTATGGCTACACCTTC.

V and J are TRBV6-5 and TRBJ1-2; D gene uncertain. Trimming took off 0 bases at V and 2 bases at J, with 7 bases between the two ends. CDR3 length: 14 residues. Germline V gives CDR1 MNHEY, CDR2 SVGAGI. CDR3 amino acids: CASSYSAENYGYTF. The CDR3 region has the DNA TGTGCCAGCAGTTACTCGGCAGAGAACTATGGCTACACCTTC.

The chain's CDR3 is CASSPHPDEQFF. The DNA of the CDR3 is TGTGCCAGCAGTCCCCACCCGGATGAGCAGTTCTTC. The chain recombines TRBV27 with TRBJ2-1; the D is unclear. V was cut by 5 bases and J by 8 bases, with 10 bases left in between. CDR1 is MNHEY and CDR2 is SMNVEV in the germline V gene (reference sequence). This CDR3 is 12 amino acids long.

The rearrangement joins TRBV28 to TRBJ2-2, with D possibly being TRBD2 (6 bases). Trimming left V 7 bases short and J 4 bases short, with 19 bases between. The CDR3 loop spans 16 amino acids. CDR1 and CDR2 from the germline V gene are MDHEN and SYDVKM. CDR3: CASTGRPGEGTGELFF. In DNA, the CDR3 is TGTGCCAGCACCGGACGTCCGGGAGAAGGCACCGGGGAGCTGTTTTTT. The full variable domain, in which reference TRBV28 and TRBJ2-2 provide the parts outside the CDR3, is DVKVTQSSRYLVKRTGEKVFLECVQDMDHENMFWYRQDPGLGLRLIYFSYDVKMKEKGDIPEGYSVSREKKERFSLILESASTNQTSMYLCASTGRPGEGTGELFFGEGSRLTVL.

The V and J genes are TRBV9 and TRBJ2-1; D possibly corresponds to TRBD2 (5 bases). Trimming took off 0 bases at V and 4 bases at J, with 8 bases between the two ends. The germline gives CDR1 SGDLS, CDR2 YYNGEE. The CDR3 has 14 amino acids. In DNA, the CDR3 is TGTGCCAGCAGCGTAGGAGGGCAGTACAATGAGCAGTTCTTC. This encodes CASSVGGQYNEQFF.

V is TRBV13 and J is TRBJ2-7; D is undetermined. Deletions cut 3 bases from V and 0 bases from J, with 6 bases between. Looked up from germline, CDR1 is PRHDT and CDR2 is FYEKMQ (reference sequence). There are 13 residues in the CDR3. The CDR3 loop reads CASSLTLSYEQYF. For the CDR3, the DNA is TGTGCCAGCAGCTTGACACTCTCCTACGAGCAGTACTTC.

As regards this clone: Other DNA sequences in the same sample also yield this CDR3. The chain recombines TRBV19 with TRBJ1-1; D unresolved. V shed 1 base and J shed 1 base, with 4 bases lying between them. The CDR3 length is 13 residues. Germline V gives CDR1 LNHDA, CDR2 SQIVND (reference sequence). The CDR3 reads CASSIGTNTEAFF. The CDR3 nucleotides read TGTGCCAGTAGTATAGGGACGAACACTGAAGCTTTCTTT.

The genes are TRBV9 and TRBJ2-7, with D tentatively TRBD2 (5 bases). Per germline, CDR1 SGDLS and CDR2 YYNGEE. CDR3 length equals 15 residues. The germline V and J ends were trimmed by 3 bases and 7 bases, with 20 bases remaining between them. In DNA form, the CDR3 reads TGTGCCAGCAGCGAGAGTAGCGATCCTCGCAGTGAGCAGTACTTC. Translated: CASSESSDPRSEQYF.

V usage is TRBV19 and J usage is TRBJ1-5; D gene unclear. The V end was cut by 3 bases, the J end by 2 bases, with 8 bases between. This CDR3 comprises 14 residues. The germline gives CDR1 LNHDA, CDR2 SQIVND (reference sequence). CDR3 nucleotide sequence: TGTGCCAGTAGTATCGGGCTCGGCAATCAGCCCCAGCATTTT. Protein sequence: CASSIGLGNQPQHF.

This chain uses TRBV28 with TRBJ2-5; 14 bases are shared with TRBD2. Judging by the DNA end, TRBJ2-7 fits better; the J call may be wrong. The CDR3 runs 20 residues. Germline CDR1 MDHEN, CDR2 SYDVKM. CDR3 in amino acids: CASSSGAPGLAGVLLREQYF. The CDR3 DNA reads as TGTGCCAGCAGTTCGGGTGCCCCGGGACTAGCGGGAGTACTACTACGCGAGCAGTACTTC.

V usage is TRBV27 and J usage is TRBJ2-7; perhaps TRBD1 as D (6 bases). This CDR3 has 15 amino acids. The ends were cut back, 0 bases at V and 6 bases at J, with 15 bases in the middle. Germline-derived CDR1 and CDR2 are MNHEY and SMNVEV (reference sequence). CDR3 loop: CASSLSWGLRGEQYF. CDR3 DNA: TGTGCCAGCAGTTTATCGTGGGGGCTAAGGGGCGAGCAGTACTTC.

CDR3 DNA sequence: TGCGCCAGCAGCCAAACTAGCGGGAGGGCCTACAATGAGCAGTTCTTC. Translating it yields CASSQTSGRAYNEQFF. The chain carries TRBV4-1 and TRBJ2-1; 13 bases match TRBD2. Germline V lookup: CDR1 MGHRA, CDR2 YSYEKL. This CDR3 has 16 amino acids. Germline trimming cut 2 bases from V and 2 bases from J; bases unmatched to any gene: 0.

CDR3 sequence reads: CASRKLAGSSPYNEQFF. CDR3 DNA: TGTGCCAGCAGAAAATTAGCGGGATCATCCCCCTACAATGAGCAGTTCTTC. The chain employs TRBV2 and TRBJ2-1; 8 bases line up with TRBD2. There are 17 residues in the CDR3. The V segment lost 6 bases and the J segment 2 bases; nucleotides outside the gene matches: 12. CDR1 and CDR2 (germline): SNHLY, FYNNEI.

The chain has TRBV6-5 and TRBJ2-7, with no clear D. CDR3 length: 13 amino acids. Looked up from germline, CDR1 is MNHEY and CDR2 is SVGAGI. The V and J ends lost 2 bases and 3 bases respectively, with 8 bases between them. CDR3 bases: TGTGCCAGCAGTTACGGGGAAGGCTACGAGCAGTACTTC. It is translated as CASSYGEGYEQYF.

The J gene is TRBJ1-2, the V gene TRBV7-9, with D unresolved. Germline values: CDR1 SEHNR, CDR2 FQNEAQ (reference sequence). V lost 3 bases, J lost 4 bases, and 12 bases lay in between. The length of the CDR3 is 14 residues. CDR3 in DNA: TGTGCCAGCAGCTTCTCAGCGGAAAGCTATGGCTACACCTTC. Protein sequence: CASSFSAESYGYTF.

The chain employs TRBV27 and TRBJ1-5, with D possibly being TRBD1 (5 bases). This CDR3 is built from 15 residues. Looked up from germline, CDR1 is MNHEY and CDR2 is SMNVEV (reference sequence). Trimming took 6 bases from V and 11 from J, leaving 23 bases between them. This CDR3 is CASRPGADPFLAQHF. The CDR3 region has the DNA TGTGCCAGCAGGCCCGGGGCAGACCCTTTTTTGGCCCAGCATTTT.

The chain uses TRBV15 and TRBJ2-1, with D maybe TRBD2 (5 bases). With 7 bases removed from V and 3 bases from J, the gap between germline ends came to 22 bases. Germline loops: CDR1 LNHNV, CDR2 YYDKDF (reference sequence). The CDR3 extends over 17 amino acids. The chain's CDR3 is CATKTHKNGGYYNEQFF. The CDR3, as DNA: TGTGCCACCAAGACGCACAAGAACGGAGGATACTACAATGAGCAGTTCTTC.